The sequence of this TCR beta chain was determined in a study of T cell responses to AZD1222 COVID-19 vaccine. The CDR3 is 14 amino acids. The germline gives CDR1 GTSNPN, CDR2 SVGIG (reference sequence). V was pared by 7 bases and J by 3 bases, with 18 bases between. Note on this clone: The antigen remains unidentified.

The assay was immunoSEQ multiplex PCR, and TCRdb's table has in-frame clones only and misses some. The profile shows about 110,000 clones, roughly 85% of them singletons. Findings and caveats of the study: Compared with day 0, the breadth and depth of the Spike-specific TCR repertoire rose significantly after two doses of AZD1222.

The V and J genes are TRBV30 and TRBJ1-2, with unresolved D. Sample: peripheral blood, taken 28 days after the second AZD1222 dose. This clonotype originated in an adult who received the AZD1222 COVID-19 vaccine. CDR3 amino acids: CAYPSLVPHYGYTF. Written as DNA, the CDR3 is TGTGCCTACCCCAGCCTTGTACCCCACTATGGCTACACCTTC.